These 9 T cell receptor beta chains originate from one sample sequenced in a study of blood T cell repertoires in COVID-19. Produced via immunoSEQ multiplex PCR; TCRdb's table is partial and in-frame only. The sample lists a few hundred thousand clones; 80% to 90% were seen once. The sample comprised PBMCs or T cells enriched from blood (not recorded which). The receptors derive from a woman in her fifties or sixties who had recovered from COVID-19.

This chain joins TRBV10-3 and TRBJ2-1; TRBD2 matches 8 bases. The germline gives CDR1 ENHRY, CDR2 SYGVKD. V lost 11 bases and J lost 0; bases outside the gene matches: 3. This CDR3 has 13 residues. CDR3 amino acids: CAGTSGSYNEQFF. CDR3 DNA sequence: TGTGCCGGAACTAGCGGCTCCTACAATGAGCAGTTCTTC.

The rearrangement uses TRBV7-8 and TRBJ2-7; weak D call: TRBD1 (5 bases). Trimming cost V 2 bases and J 6 bases, with 17 bases left between them. This CDR3 has 15 residues. CDR1 and CDR2 from the germline V gene are SGHVS and FQNEAQ. CDR3 DNA sequence: TGTGCCAGCAGCTTAAGGTTGCAGGGAAAAGGCGAGCAGTACTTC. It translates to CASSLRLQGKGEQYF.

The V call is TRBV6-2 or TRBV6-3, the J call TRBJ2-1; TRBD1 matches at 9 bases. The CDR3 contains 14 residues. Germline CDR1 and CDR2: MNHEY and SVGEGT. The V and J ends lost 6 bases and 4 bases, in that order; junction bases with no gene match: 4. The CDR3 nucleotides are TGTGCCAGCAGCACAGGGGGCTGGTACAATGAGCAGTTCTTC. Amino acids: CASSTGGWYNEQFF.

The chain is built from TRBV24-1 and TRBJ1-4; no clear D gene. Germline CDR1 and CDR2: KGHDR and SFDVKD. Trimming shortened V by 4 bases and J by 0 bases, and 8 bases separated the two germline ends. The length of the CDR3 is 15 residues. For the CDR3, the DNA is TGTGCCACCAGTGACCACAGATCAACTAATGAAAAACTGTTTTTT. Its translation: CATSDHRSTNEKLFF.

This chain uses TRBV28 with TRBJ1-6; maybe TRBD1 (5 bases). Between the trimmed V and J ends, which lost 3 bases and 9 bases, there was a span of 12 bases. The CDR3 is 14 amino acids. Germline V gene data show CDR1 as MDHEN and CDR2 as SYDVKM. The DNA for the CDR3 is TGTGCCAGCAGTTTGGGAGGGGCAGGTTCACCCCTCCACTTT. Protein: CASSLGGAGSPLHF.

This clone was seen a single time. V is TRBV3-1 (or the pseudogene TRBV3-2) and J is TRBJ2-5; 7 nucleotides line up with TRBD2. V lost 2 bases, J lost 5 bases, and 26 bases stayed unmatched. There are 21 residues in the CDR3. Germline-derived CDR1 and CDR2 are LGHDT and YNNKEL (reference sequence). CDR3 in amino acids: CASSQNLALAEEHSWRETQYF. CDR3 coding DNA: TGTGCCAGCAGCCAAAATCTTGCGCTAGCGGAAGAACACTCCTGGCGGGAGACCCAGTACTTC.

The rearrangement uses TRBV4-3 and TRBJ2-7; D unresolved. V was pared by 2 bases and J by 1 base, with 6 bases between. The V gene's germline CDR1 is LGHNA and CDR2 YSLEER. CDR3 size: 13 residues. CDR3 region: CASSQSSSYEQYF. The CDR3 region has the DNA TGCGCCAGCAGCCAATCTTCGTCCTACGAGCAGTACTTC.

The rearrangement links TRBV30 to TRBJ1-1; TRBD1 is a possible D gene (6 bases). This CDR3 comprises 14 residues. Germline V gene sequence: CDR1 GTSNPN, CDR2 SVGIG (reference sequence). V was shortened by 4 bases and J by 1 base, with 13 bases between the two germline ends. The CDR3 sequence is CAWTWGGRNTEAFF. CDR3 coding DNA: TGTGCCTGGACCTGGGGGGGCCGGAACACTGAAGCTTTCTTT.

This chain uses TRBV7-8 with TRBJ1-5; a weak D match, TRBD1 (6 bases). CDR3 length equals 14 residues. The V gene lost 6 bases and the J gene lost 1 base, with 10 bases spanning the gap. CDR1 is SGHVS and CDR2 is FQNEAQ in the germline V gene. The CDR3 region is CASRQGGSNQPQHF. CDR3 in DNA: TGTGCCAGCAGACAGGGAGGGAGCAATCAGCCCCAGCATTTT.